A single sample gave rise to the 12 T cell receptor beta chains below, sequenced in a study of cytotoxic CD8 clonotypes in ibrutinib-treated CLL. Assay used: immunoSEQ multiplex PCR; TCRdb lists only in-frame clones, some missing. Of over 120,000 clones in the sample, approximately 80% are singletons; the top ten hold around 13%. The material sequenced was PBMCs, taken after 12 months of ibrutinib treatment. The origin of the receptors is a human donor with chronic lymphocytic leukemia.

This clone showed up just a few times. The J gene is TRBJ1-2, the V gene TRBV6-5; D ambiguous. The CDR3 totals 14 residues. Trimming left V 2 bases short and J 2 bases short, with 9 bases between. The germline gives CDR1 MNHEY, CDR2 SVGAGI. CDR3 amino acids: CASSYRSTNYGYTF. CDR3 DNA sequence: TGTGCCAGCAGTTACAGGTCCACAAACTATGGCTACACCTTC.

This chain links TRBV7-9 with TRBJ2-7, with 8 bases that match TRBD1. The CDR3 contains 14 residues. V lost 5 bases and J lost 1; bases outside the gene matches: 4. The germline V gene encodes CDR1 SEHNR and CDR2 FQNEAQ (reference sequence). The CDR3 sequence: CASSQRTGSYEQYF. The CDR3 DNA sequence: TGTGCCAGCAGCCAAAGGACAGGGTCCTACGAGCAGTACTTC.

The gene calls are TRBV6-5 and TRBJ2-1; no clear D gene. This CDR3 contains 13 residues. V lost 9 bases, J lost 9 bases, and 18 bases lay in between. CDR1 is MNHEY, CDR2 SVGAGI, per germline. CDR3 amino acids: CASRTPGSGEQFF. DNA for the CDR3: TGTGCCAGTAGGACCCCGGGTAGTGGTGAGCAGTTCTTC.

CDR3 region: CASSPPGLAGGYEQYF. The CDR3, as DNA: TGTGCCAGCAGCCCGCCGGGACTAGCGGGAGGTTACGAGCAGTACTTC. The chain links TRBV11-2 to TRBJ2-7; 15 positions match TRBD2. Germline CDR1 SGHAT, CDR2 FQNNGV. CDR3 size: 16 residues. Trimming took 5 bases from V and 4 from J; bases not matched to a gene: 6.

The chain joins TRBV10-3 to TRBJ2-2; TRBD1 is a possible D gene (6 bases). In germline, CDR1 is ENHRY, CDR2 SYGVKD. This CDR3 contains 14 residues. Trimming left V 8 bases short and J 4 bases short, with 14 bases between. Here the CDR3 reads CAIVGAPGTGELFF. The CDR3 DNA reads TGTGCCATCGTGGGGGCGCCGGGCACCGGGGAGCTGTTTTTT.

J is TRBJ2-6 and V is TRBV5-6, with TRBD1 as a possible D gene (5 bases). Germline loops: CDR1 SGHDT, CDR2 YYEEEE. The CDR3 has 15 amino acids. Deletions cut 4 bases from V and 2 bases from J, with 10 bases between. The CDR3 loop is CASSGRVTGANVLTF. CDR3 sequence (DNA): TGTGCCAGCAGCGGCAGGGTTACTGGGGCCAACGTCCTGACTTTC.

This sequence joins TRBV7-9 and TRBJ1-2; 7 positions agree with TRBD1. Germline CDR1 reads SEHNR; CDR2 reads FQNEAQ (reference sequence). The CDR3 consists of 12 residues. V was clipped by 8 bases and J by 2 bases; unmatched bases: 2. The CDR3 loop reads CASPQGNYGYTF. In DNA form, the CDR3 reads TGTGCCAGCCCACAGGGGAACTATGGCTACACCTTC.

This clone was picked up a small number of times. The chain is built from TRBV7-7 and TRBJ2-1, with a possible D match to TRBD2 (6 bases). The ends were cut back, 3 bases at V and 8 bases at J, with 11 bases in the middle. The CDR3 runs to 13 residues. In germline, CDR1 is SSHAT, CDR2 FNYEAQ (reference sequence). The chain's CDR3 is CASSFDWGDEQFF. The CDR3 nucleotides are TGTGCCAGCAGCTTTGACTGGGGGGATGAGCAGTTCTTC.

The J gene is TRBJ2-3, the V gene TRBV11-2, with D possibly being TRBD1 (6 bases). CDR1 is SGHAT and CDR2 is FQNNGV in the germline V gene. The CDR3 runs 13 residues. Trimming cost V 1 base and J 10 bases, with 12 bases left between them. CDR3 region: CASSLGQGWAQYF. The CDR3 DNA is TGTGCCAGCAGCTTAGGTCAGGGGTGGGCGCAGTATTTT.

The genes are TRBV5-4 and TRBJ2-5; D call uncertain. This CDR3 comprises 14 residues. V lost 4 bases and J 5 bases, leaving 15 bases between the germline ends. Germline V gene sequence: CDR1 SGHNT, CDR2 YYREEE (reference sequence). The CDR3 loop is CASSPGNPAETQYF. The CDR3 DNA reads TGTGCCAGCAGCCCCGGTAACCCTGCGGAGACCCAGTACTTC.

CDR3 coding DNA: TGTGCCAGCGGCCTCAAGATGCAGGGCGATCAGCCCCAGCATTTT. Amino acid sequence: CASGLKMQGDQPQHF. V and J are TRBV11-1 and TRBJ1-5, with D possibly TRBD1 on 5 matching bases. Trimming stripped 8 bases from V and 5 bases from J, with 19 bases between. CDR3 length: 15 residues. The germline V gene has CDR1 SGHAT and CDR2 FQDESV (reference sequence).

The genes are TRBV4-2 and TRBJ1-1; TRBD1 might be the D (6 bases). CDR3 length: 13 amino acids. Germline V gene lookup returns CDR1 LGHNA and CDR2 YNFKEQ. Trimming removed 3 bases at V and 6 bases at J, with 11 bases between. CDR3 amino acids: CASSHRQAPEAFF. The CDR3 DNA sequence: TGTGCCAGCAGCCACAGACAGGCCCCTGAAGCTTTCTTT.